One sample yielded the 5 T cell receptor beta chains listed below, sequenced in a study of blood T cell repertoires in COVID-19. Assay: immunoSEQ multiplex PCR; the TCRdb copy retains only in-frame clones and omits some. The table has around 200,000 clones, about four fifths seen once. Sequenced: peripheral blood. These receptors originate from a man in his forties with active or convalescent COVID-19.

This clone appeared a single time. The CDR3 DNA sequence: TGTGCCACCTCTGGGGAGGGTAACTATGGCTACACCTTC. Its translation is CATSGEGNYGYTF. V usage is TRBV24-1 and J usage is TRBJ1-2; D is unresolved. Germline-derived CDR1 and CDR2 are KGHDR and SFDVKD. V lost 9 bases and J 1 base, leaving 11 bases between the germline ends. This CDR3 has 13 amino acids.

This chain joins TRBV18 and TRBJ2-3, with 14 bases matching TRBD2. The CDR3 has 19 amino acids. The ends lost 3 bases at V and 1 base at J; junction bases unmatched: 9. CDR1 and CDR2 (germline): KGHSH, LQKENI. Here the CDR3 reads CASSPPKTGLAGGTDTQYF. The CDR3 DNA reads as TGTGCCAGCTCACCTCCAAAAACGGGACTAGCGGGAGGCACAGATACGCAGTATTTT.

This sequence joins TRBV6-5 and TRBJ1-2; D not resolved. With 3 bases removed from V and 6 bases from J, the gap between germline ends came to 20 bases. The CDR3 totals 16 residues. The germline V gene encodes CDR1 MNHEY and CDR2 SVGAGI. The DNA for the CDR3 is TGTGCCAGCAGTTATTTGACAAACCAGCCCCTCGATGGCTACACCTTC. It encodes CASSYLTNQPLDGYTF.

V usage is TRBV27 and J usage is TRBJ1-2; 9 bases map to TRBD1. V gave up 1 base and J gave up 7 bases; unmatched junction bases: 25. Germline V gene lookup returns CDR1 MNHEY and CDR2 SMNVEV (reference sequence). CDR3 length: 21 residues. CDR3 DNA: TGTGCCAGCAGTTTATATAGGCCCAACCACCAGAACCGGGACAGGGCCGGTGGCTACACCTTC. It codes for CASSLYRPNHQNRDRAGGYTF.

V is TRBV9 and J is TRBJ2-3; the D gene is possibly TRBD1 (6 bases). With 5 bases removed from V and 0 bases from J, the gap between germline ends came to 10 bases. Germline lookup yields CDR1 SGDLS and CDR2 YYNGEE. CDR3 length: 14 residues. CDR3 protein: CASRPGHSTDTQYF. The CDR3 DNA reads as TGTGCCAGCAGACCGGGACACAGCACAGATACGCAGTATTTT. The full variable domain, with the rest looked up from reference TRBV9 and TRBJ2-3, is DSGVTQTPKHLITATGQRVTLRCSPRSGDLSVYWYQQSLDQGLQFLIQYYNGEERAKGNILERFSAQQFPDLHSELNLSSLELGDSALYFCASRPGHSTDTQYFGPGTRLTVL.